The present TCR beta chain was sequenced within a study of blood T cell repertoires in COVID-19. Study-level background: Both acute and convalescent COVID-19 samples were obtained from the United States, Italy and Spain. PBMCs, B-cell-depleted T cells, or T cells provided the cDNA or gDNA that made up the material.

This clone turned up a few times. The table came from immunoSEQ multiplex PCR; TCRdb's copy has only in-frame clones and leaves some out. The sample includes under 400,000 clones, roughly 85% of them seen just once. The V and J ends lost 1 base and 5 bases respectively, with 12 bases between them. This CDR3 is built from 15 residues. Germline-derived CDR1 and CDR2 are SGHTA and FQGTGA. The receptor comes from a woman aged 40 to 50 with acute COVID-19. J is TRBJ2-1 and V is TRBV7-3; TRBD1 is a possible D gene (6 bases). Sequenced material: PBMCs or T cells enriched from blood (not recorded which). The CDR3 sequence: CASSLRDKNHNEQFF. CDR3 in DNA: TGTGCCAGCAGCTTAAGGGACAAAAACCACAATGAGCAGTTCTTC.